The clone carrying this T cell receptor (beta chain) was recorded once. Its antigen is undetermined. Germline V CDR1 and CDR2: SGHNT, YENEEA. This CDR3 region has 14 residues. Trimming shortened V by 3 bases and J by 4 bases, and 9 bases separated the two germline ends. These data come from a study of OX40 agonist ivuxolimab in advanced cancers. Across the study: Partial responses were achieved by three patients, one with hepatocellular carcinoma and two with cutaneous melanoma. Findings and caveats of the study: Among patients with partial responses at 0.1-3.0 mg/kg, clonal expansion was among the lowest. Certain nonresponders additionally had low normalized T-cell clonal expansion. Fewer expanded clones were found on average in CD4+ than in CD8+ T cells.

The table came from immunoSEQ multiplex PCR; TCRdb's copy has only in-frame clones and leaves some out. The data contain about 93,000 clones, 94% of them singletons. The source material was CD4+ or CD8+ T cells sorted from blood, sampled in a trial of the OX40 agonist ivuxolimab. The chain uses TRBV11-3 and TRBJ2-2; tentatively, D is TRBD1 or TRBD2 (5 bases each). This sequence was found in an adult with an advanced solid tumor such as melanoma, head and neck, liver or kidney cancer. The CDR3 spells CASSLAGGTGELFF. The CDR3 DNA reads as TGTGCCAGCAGCTTGGCTGGGGGCACCGGGGAGCTGTTTTTT.